Detailed here is one TCR beta chain. Its cognate antigen has yet to be identified. No quality values exist for individual bases; no much larger clone is one base distant. Preparation of the library involved the immunoSEQ multiplex PCR assay. What TCRdb holds here is the immuneACCESS table cut down to in-frame rearrangements. Part of the clones is not present; checked against another copy, under half of the missing clones reflect an unresolved V gene, and the others are unexplained. In this sample the table shows approximately 170,000 clones, approximately 92% of which occur a single time. The leading ten clones occupy more than 1.3% of the sample. This sample is part of a study of control samples from healthy donors and cancer patients (dated by TCRdb to the early 2020s). At the junction V is shortened by 7 bases and J by 3 bases; bases outside the gene matches: 6. The cysteine opens and the phenylalanine closes a CDR3 of 13 amino acids. The sequence is cut down to CDR3 DNA, 39 bases in frame from base 1.

The chain joins TRBV12-3 or TRBV12-4 to TRBJ2-7; 7 bases in the middle match TRBD2. The sequencing sample was made of blood. The sequence was collected from a man aged 30 to 45 in good health. At the DNA level, the sequence is TGTGCCAGCACCCTGGGGAGGGGCTACGAGCAGTACTTC. The translation is CASTLGRGYEQYF.